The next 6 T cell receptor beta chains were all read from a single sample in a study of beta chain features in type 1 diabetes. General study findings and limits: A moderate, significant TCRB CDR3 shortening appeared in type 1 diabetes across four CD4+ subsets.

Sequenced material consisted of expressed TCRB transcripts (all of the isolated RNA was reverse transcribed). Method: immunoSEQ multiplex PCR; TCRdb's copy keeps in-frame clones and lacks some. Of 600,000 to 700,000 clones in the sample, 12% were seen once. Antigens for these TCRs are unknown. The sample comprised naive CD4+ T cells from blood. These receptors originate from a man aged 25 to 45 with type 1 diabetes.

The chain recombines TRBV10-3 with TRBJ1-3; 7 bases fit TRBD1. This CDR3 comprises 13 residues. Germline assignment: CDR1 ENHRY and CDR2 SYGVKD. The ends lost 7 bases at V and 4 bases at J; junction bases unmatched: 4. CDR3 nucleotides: TGTGCCATCAATCGGGACAGAGGAAACACCATATATTTT. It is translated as CAINRDRGNTIYF.

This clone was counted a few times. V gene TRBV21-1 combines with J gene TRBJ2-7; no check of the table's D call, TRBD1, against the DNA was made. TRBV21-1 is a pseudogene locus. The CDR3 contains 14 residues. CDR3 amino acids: CASSRDRVDYEQYF. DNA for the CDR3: TGTGCCAGCAGCCGGGACAGGGTGGACTACGAGCAGTACTTC.

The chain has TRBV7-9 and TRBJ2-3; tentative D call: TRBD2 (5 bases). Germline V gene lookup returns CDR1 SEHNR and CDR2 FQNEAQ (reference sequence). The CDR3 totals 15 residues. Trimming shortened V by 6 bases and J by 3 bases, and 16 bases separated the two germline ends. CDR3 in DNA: TGTGCCAGCAGTAACCTCGGGGTTGCTACAGATACGCAGTATTTT. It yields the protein CASSNLGVATDTQYF.

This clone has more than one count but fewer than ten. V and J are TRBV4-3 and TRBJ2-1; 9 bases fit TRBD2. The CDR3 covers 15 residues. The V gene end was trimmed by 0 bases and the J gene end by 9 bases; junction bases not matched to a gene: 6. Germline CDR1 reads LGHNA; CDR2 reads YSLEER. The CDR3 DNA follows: TGCGCCAGCAGCCAAGATGCGGGGGGGCTAGCTGAGCAGTTCTTC. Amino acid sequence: CASSQDAGGLAEQFF.

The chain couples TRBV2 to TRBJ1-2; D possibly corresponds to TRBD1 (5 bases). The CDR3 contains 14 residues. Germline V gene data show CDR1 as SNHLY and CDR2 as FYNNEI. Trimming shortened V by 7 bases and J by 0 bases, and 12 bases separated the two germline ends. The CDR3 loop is CASKSEGSNYGYTF. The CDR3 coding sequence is TGTGCCAGCAAATCGGAGGGGTCTAACTATGGCTACACCTTC.

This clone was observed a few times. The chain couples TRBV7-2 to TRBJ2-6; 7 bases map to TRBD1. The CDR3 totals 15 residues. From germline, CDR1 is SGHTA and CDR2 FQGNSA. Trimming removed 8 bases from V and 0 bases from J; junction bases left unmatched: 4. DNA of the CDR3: TGTGCCAGCGGGACAGCCTTCTCTGGGGCCAACGTCCTGACTTTC. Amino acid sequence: CASGTAFSGANVLTF.